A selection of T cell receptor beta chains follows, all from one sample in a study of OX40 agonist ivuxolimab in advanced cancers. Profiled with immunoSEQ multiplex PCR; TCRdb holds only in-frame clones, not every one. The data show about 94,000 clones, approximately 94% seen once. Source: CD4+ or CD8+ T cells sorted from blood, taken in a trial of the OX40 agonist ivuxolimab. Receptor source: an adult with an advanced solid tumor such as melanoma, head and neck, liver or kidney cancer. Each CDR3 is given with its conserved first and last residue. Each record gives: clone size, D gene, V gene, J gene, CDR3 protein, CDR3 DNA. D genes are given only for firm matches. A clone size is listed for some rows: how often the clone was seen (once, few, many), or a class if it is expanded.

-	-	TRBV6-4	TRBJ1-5	CASSSGEDQPQHF	TGTGCCAGCAGTTCAGGGGAAGATCAGCCCCAGCATTTT
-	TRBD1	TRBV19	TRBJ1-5	CASSIGQGSNQPQHF	TGTGCCAGTAGTATTGGACAGGGGAGCAATCAGCCCCAGCATTTT
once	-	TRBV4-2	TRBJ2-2	CASSPSVGGLAAQNTGELFF	TGTGCCAGCAGCCCAAGCGTTGGGGGGCTAGCGGCCCAGAACACCGGGGAGCTGTTTTTT
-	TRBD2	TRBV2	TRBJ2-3	CASSEGRASGSTDTQYF	TGTGCCAGCAGTGAAGGCCGCGCTAGCGGGAGCACAGATACGCAGTATTTT
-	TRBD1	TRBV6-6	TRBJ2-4	CASSWDRRKNIQYF	TGTGCCAGCAGTTGGGACAGGCGGAAAAACATTCAGTACTTC
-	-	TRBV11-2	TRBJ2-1	CASSLDFLGGGGNEQFF	TGTGCCAGCAGCTTAGATTTCTTGGGGGGTGGAGGTAATGAGCAGTTCTTC
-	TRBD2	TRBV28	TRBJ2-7	CASFSGSPYEQYF	TGTGCCAGTTTTAGCGGGAGCCCCTACGAGCAGTACTTC
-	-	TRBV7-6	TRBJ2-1	CASSLGPEGNEQFF	TGTGCCAGCAGCTTAGGGCCCGAGGGCAATGAGCAGTTCTTC
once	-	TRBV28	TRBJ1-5	CASSFEYFLDILSNQPQHF	TGTGCCAGCAGTTTCGAGTACTTCTTGGACATCCTTAGCAATCAGCCCCAGCATTTT
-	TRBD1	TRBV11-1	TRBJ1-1	CASSPLDRTGPMNTEAFF	TGTGCCAGCAGCCCCCTGGACAGGACAGGGCCCATGAACACTGAAGCTTTCTTT
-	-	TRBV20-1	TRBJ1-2	CSAEGGGYTF	TGCAGTGCCGAAGGGGGAGGCTACACCTTC
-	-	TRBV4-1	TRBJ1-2	CASSQDPRSLNYGYTF	TGCGCCAGCAGCCAAGACCCCCGCAGCCTTAACTATGGCTACACCTTC
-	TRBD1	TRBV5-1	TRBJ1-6	CASSSGQGNSPLHF	TGCGCCAGCAGCTCGGGACAGGGGAATTCACCCCTCCACTTT
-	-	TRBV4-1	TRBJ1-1	CASSQWTLRRTEAFF	TGCGCCAGCAGCCAATGGACACTAAGACGCACTGAAGCTTTCTTT
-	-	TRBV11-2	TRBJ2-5	CASGQGLEETQYF	TGTGCCAGCGGTCAGGGATTAGAAGAGACCCAGTACTTC
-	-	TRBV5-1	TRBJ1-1	CASSLLPMNTEAFF	TGCGCCAGCAGCTTGCTCCCAATGAACACTGAAGCTTTCTTT
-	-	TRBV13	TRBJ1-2	CASSRTGIYGYTF	TGTGCCAGCAGCCGTACCGGGATCTATGGCTACACCTTC
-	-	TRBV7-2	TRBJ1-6	CASSLGLGRHSPLHF	TGTGCCAGCAGCTTAGGGTTGGGGAGGCATTCACCCCTCCACTTT
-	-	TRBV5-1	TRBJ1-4	CASSLGTDYTTNEKLFF	TGCGCCAGCAGCTTGGGGACAGACTATACAACTAATGAAAAACTGTTTTTT
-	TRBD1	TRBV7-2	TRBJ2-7	CASSLDGQGQYF	TGTGCCAGCAGCTTAGACGGACAGGGTCAGTACTTC
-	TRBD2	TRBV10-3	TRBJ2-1	CAIMWREGHNEQFF	TGTGCCATCATGTGGCGGGAGGGCCACAATGAGCAGTTCTTC
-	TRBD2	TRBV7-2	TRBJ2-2	CASSSGTSITGELFF	TGTGCCAGTTCTAGCGGGACCTCGATCACCGGGGAGCTGTTTTTT
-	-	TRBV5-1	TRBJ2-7	CASSPGDKTYEQYF	TGCGCCAGCAGCCCAGGGGACAAGACCTACGAGCAGTACTTC
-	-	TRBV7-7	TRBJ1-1	CASSLQLDVNTEAFF	TGTGCTAGCAGCTTACAACTGGACGTGAACACTGAAGCTTTCTTT
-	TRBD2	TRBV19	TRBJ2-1	CASSKGDYSYNEQFF	TGTGCCAGTAGTAAAGGGGACTACTCCTACAATGAGCAGTTCTTC
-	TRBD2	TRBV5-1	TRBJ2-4	CASSLAALAGGQNIQYF	TGCGCCAGCAGCTTGGCCGCGTTAGCGGGGGGTCAGAACATTCAGTACTTC